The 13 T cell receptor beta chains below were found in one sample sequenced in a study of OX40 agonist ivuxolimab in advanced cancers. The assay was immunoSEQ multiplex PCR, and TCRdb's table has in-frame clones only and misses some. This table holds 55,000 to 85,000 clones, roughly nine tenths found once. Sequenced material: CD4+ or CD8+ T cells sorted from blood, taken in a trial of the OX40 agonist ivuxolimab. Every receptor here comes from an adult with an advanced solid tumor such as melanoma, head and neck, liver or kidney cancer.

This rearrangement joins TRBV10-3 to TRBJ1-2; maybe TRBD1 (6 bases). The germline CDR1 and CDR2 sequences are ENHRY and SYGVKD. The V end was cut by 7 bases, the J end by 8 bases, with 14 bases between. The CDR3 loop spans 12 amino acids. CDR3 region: CAINKGGVGYTF. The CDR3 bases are TGTGCCATCAACAAAGGGGGAGTCGGCTACACCTTC.

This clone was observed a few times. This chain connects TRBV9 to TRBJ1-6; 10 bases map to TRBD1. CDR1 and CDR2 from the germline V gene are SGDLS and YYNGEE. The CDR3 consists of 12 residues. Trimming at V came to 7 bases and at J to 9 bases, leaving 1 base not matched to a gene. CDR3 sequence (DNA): TGTGCCAGCGGGACAGGGGTTTCACCCCTCCACTTT. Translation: CASGTGVSPLHF.

The CDR3 sequence is CASSSPTGMGETQYF. The CDR3 DNA follows: TGTGCCAGCAGTTCCCCGACAGGGATGGGGGAGACCCAGTACTTC. V is TRBV27 and J is TRBJ2-5; 7 bases align to TRBD1. The trim removed 4 bases at V and 5 bases at J, leaving 10 bases unmatched. The CDR3 totals 15 residues. CDR1 is MNHEY and CDR2 is SMNVEV in the germline V gene (reference sequence).

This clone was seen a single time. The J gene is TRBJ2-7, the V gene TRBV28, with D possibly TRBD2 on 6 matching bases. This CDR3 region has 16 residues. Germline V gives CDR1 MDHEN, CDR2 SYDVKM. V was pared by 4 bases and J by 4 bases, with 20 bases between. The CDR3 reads CASSSRGTPGTYEQYF. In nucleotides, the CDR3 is TGTGCCAGCAGTTCTAGGGGTACTCCGGGGACTTACGAGCAGTACTTC.

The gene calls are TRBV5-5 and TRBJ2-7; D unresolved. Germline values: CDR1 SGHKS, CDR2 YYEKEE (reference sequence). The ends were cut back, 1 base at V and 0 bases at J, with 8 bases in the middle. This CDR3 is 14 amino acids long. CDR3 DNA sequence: TGTGCCAGCAGCTTGCTTTCCATCTCCTACGAGCAGTACTTC. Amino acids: CASSLLSISYEQYF. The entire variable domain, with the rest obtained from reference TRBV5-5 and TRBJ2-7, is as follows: DAGVTQSPTHLIKTRGQQVTLRCSPISGHKSVSWYQQVLGQGPQFIFQYYEKEERGRGNFPDRFSARQFPNYSSELNVNALLLGDSALYLCASSLLSISYEQYFGPGTRLTVT.

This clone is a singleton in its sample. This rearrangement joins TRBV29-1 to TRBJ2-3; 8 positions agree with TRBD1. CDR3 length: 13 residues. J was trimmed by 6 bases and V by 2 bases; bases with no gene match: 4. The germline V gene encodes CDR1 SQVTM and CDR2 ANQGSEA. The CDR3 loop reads CSVEPNRGDTQYF. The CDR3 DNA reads TGCAGCGTTGAACCGAACAGGGGGGATACGCAGTATTTT.

The CDR3 nucleotides are TGTGCCAGCAAGGTACGATTGAACACTGAAGCTTTCTTT. This translates into CASKVRLNTEAFF. The chain joins TRBV27 to TRBJ1-1, with no clear D. CDR3 length: 13 residues. V shed 7 bases and J shed 0 bases, with 9 bases lying between them. Germline CDR1 and CDR2: MNHEY and SMNVEV (reference sequence).

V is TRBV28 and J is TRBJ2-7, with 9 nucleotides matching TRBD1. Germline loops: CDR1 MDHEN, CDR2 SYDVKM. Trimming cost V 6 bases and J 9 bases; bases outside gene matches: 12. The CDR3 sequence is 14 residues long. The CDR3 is CASSIPGQGRLQYF. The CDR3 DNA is TGTGCCAGCAGCATACCGGGACAGGGACGTTTGCAGTACTTC.

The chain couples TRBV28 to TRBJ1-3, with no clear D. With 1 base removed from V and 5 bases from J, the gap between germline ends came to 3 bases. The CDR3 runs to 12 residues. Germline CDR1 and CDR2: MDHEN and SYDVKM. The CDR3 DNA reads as TGTGCCAGCAGTTTATCGAGAAACACCATATATTTT. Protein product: CASSLSRNTIYF.

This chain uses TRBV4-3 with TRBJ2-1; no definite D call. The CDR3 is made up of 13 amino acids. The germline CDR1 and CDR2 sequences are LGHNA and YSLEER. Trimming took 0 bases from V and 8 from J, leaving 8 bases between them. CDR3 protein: CASSQEWRDEQFF. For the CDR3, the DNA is TGCGCCAGCAGCCAAGAGTGGAGAGATGAGCAGTTCTTC.

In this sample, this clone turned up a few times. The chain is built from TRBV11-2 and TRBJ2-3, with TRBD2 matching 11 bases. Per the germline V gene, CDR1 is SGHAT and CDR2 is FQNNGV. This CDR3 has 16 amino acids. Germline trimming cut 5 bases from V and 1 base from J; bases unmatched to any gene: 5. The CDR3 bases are TGTGCCAGCAGCCCCACTAGCGGGAGTCGCACAGATACGCAGTATTTT. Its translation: CASSPTSGSRTDTQYF.

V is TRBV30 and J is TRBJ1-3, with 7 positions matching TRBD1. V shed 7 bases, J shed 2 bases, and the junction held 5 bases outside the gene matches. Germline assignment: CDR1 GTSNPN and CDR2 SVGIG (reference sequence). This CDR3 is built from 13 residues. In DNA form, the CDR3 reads TGTGCCTTGAGCCAGGGGGCTGGAAACACCATATATTTT. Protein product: CALSQGAGNTIYF.

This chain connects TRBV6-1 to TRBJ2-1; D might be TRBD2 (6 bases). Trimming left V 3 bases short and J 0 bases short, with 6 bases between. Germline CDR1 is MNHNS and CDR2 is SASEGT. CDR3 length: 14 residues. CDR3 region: CASSDGGSYNEQFF. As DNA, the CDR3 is TGTGCCAGCAGTGACGGGGGCTCCTACAATGAGCAGTTCTTC.